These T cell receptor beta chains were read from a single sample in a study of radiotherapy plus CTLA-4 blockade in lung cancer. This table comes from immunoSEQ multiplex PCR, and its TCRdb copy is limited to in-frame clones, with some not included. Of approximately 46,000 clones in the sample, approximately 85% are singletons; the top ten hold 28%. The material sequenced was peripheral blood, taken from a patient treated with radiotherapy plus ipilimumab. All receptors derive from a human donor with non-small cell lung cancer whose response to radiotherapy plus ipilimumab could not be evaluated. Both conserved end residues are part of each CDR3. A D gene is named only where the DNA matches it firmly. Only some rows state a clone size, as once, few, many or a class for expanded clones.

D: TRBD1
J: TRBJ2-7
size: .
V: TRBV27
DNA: TGTGCCAGCAGTTTATCACCCGGGACAGCCAGCTACGAGCAGTACTTC
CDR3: CASSLSPGTASYEQYF

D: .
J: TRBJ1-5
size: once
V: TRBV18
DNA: TGTGCCAGCTCACCATTTAGACAGAATAGCAATCAGCCCCAGCATTTT
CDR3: CASSPFRQNSNQPQHF

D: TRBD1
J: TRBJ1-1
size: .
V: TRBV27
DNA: TGTGCCAGCAGTTTGCAGACAGGGGGGTACACTGAAGCTTTCTTT
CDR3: CASSLQTGGYTEAFF

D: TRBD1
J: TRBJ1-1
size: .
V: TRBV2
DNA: TGTGCCAGCAATCGACCTGGGACAGGGGGCACTGAAGCTTTCTTT
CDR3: CASNRPGTGGTEAFF

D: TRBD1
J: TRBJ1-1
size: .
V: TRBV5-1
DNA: TGCGCCAGCAGCCCAAGGACAGGGGGCTACATGAACACTGAAGCTTTCTTT
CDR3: CASSPRTGGYMNTEAFF

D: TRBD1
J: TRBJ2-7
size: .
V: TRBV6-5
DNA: TGTGCCAGCAGTTTAGGGCCGACAGGGAAGTACGAGCAGTACTTC
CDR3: CASSLGPTGKYEQYF

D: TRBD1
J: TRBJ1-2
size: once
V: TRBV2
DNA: TGTGCCAGCAGCGACAGGGGGTGGTATGGCTACACCTTC
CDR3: CASSDRGWYGYTF

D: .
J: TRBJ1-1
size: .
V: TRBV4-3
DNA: TGCGCCAGCAGCCAAGCTGGACAGATCACTGAAGCTTTCTTT
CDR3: CASSQAGQITEAFF

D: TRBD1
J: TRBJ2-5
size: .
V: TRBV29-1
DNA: TGCAGCGTTGGGAAACAGGGGCGAGAGACCCAGTACTTC
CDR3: CSVGKQGRETQYF

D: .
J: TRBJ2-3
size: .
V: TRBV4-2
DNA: TGTGCCAGCAGCCAAGTGGGGGAGGCAGATACGCAGTATTTT
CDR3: CASSQVGEADTQYF

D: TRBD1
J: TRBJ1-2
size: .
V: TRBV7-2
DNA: TGTGCCAGCAGCTTATCTCGTACAGGGGTGAATGGCTACACCTTC
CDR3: CASSLSRTGVNGYTF

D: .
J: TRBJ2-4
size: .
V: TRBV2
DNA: TGTGCCAGCAGTGAAGCGGGGTTTGACAGGCTATGGGACATTCAGTACTTC
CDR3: CASSEAGFDRLWDIQYF

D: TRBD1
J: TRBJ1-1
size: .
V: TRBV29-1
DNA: TGCAGCGTTGTCCAACAGGGGGCCGGCACTGAAGCTTTCTTT
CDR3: CSVVQQGAGTEAFF

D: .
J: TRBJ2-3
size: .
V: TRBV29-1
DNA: TGCAGCACGAGCGGTCCCTACGGGTACACAGATACGCAGTATTTT
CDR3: CSTSGPYGYTDTQYF

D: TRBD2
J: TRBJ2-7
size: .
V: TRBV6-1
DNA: TGTGCCAGCAGTTTGACTAGCGGGAGCTCCTACGAGCAGTACTTC
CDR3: CASSLTSGSSYEQYF

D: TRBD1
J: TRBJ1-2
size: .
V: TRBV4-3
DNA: TGCGCCAGCAGCCCCAAGGCCTCGACAGGGCTCCCGAGAGCTAACTATGGCTACACCTTC
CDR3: CASSPKASTGLPRANYGYTF

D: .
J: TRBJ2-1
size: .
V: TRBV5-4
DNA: TGTGCCAGCAGCTTTTCGGTAACGTACAATGAGCAGTTCTTC
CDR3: CASSFSVTYNEQFF

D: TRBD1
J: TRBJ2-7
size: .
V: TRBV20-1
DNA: TGCAGTGCTGACAGGGCGTACGAGCAGTACTTC
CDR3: CSADRAYEQYF

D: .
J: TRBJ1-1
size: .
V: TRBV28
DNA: TGTGCCAGCAGTTTAATGGCCAGGGCGAACACTGAAGCTTTCTTT
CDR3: CASSLMARANTEAFF

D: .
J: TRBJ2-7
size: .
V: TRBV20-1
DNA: TGCAGTGCTAGATATTCCTACGAGCAGTACTTC
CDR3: CSARYSYEQYF

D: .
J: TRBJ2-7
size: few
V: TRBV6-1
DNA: TGTGCCAGCAGTGAATTACAGGGCTCCTACGAGCAGTACTTC
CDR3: CASSELQGSYEQYF

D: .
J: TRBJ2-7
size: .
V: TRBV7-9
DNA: TGTGCCAGCAGCCCGGAGACAGGTGGCTCCTACGAGCAGTACTTC
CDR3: CASSPETGGSYEQYF

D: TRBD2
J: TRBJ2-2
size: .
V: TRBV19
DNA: TGTGCCAGTTTGGGGGGGGTGAACACCGAGGAGCTGTTTTTT
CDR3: CASLGGVNTEELFF

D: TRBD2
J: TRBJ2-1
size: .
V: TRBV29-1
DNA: TGCAGCGCCGAAGGGCTAGCGGGATTCAATGAGCAGTTCTTC
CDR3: CSAEGLAGFNEQFF

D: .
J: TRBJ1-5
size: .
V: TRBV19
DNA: TGTGCCAGTAGAGGGGCAGGCCTAAATCAGCCCCAGCATTTT
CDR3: CASRGAGLNQPQHF

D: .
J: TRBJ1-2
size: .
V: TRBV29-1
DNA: TGCAGCGCCCTAGTGGGTAGCTATGGCTACACCTTC
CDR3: CSALVGSYGYTF

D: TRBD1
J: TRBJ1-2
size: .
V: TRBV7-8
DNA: TGTGCCAGCAGCTTAGCAGGGGGCGCCTATGGCTACACCTTC
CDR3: CASSLAGGAYGYTF

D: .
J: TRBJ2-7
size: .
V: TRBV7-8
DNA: TGTGCTAGCAGCTCCCTAACTAGCTACGAGCAGTACTTC
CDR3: CASSSLTSYEQYF

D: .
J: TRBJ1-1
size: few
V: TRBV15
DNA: TGTGCCACCAGCAGGCCGGATGCGGTAGCTTTCTTT
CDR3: CATSRPDAVAFF

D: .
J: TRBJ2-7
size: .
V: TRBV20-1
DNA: TGCAGTGCTAGAGATAGCTACGAGCAGTACTTC
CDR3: CSARDSYEQYF

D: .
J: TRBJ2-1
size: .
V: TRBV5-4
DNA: TGTGCCAGCAGCTTGGTCGGGAGCTGGAATGAGCAGTTCTTC
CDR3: CASSLVGSWNEQFF

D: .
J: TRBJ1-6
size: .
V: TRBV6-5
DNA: TGTGCCAGCACATACCGGGACGGGGGTGTTTCACCCCTCCACTTT
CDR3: CASTYRDGGVSPLHF

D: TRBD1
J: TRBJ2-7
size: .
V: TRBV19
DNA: TGTGCCAGTAGCCTCCCCAGGACAGGGGGCTACGAGCAGTACTTC
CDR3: CASSLPRTGGYEQYF

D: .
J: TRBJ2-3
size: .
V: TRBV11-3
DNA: TGTGCCAGCAGCTTCGGTCCTGCTAGCACAGATACGCAGTATTTT
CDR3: CASSFGPASTDTQYF

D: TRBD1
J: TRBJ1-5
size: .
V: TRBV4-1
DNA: TGCGCCAGCAGCCAAGCACAGGGGGCTTTTCAGCCCCAGCATTTT
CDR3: CASSQAQGAFQPQHF

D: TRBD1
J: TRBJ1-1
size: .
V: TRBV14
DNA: TGTGCCAGCAGCCAAGGAGGACAGGGGAACACTGAAGCTTTCTTT
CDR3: CASSQGGQGNTEAFF

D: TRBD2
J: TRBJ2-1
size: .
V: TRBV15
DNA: TGTGCCACCAGCAGATCCGGACTAGCGGGAGTTGTTGAGCAGTTCTTC
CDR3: CATSRSGLAGVVEQFF

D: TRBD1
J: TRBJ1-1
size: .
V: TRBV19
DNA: TGTGCCAGTAGTACGTCAGGGGGCTTAAACACTGAAGCTTTCTTT
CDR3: CASSTSGGLNTEAFF

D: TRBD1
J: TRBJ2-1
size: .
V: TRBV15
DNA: TGTGCCACCAGTTGGACAGGGGGTAGTTACAATGAGCAGTTCTTC
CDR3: CATSWTGGSYNEQFF

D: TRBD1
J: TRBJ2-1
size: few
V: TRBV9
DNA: TGTGCCAGCAGCGTAGACCTGGGGACAGGGGCGAACAATGAGCAGTTCTTC
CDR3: CASSVDLGTGANNEQFF

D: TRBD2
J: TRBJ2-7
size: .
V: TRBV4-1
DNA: TGCGCCAGCAGCCAAGGGACTAGCGGGAATTACGAGCAGTACTTC
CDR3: CASSQGTSGNYEQYF

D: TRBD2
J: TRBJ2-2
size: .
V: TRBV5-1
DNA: TGCGCCAGCAGCTCTGGACTAGCGGGACGGAAGGCCGGGGAGCTGTTTTTT
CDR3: CASSSGLAGRKAGELFF

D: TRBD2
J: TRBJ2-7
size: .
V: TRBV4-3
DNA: TGCGCCAGCAGCCAAGAGGTAGCGGGAGTCTACGAGCAGTACTTC
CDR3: CASSQEVAGVYEQYF

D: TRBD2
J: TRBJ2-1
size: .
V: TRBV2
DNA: TGTGCCAGCAGCCCAGGGGGTAGCGGGAGCCATGAGCAGTTCTTC
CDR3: CASSPGGSGSHEQFF

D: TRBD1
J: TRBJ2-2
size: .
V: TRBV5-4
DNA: TGTGCCAGCAGCTTACCCGGGACAGGGGGCTCCGGGGAGCTGTTTTTT
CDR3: CASSLPGTGGSGELFF